This T cell receptor (beta chain) was identified during a study of OX40 agonist ivuxolimab in advanced cancers. Study background: The study gave patients intravenous ivuxolimab at 0.01 to 10 mg/kg every 2 weeks. Recorded diagnoses for dose-escalation patients were hepatocellular carcinoma, melanoma, renal cell or head and neck cancer. General observations from the study: The investigators did not determine what antigen specificity the expanded peripheral T cells had. Low normalized T-cell clonal expansion was also seen in some nonresponders.

As to this clone: The target antigen is unknown.

This CDR3 contains 13 residues. Germline V lookup: CDR1 SGHTA, CDR2 FQGTGA. Trimming stripped 5 bases from V and 4 bases from J, with 10 bases between. Sequencing was performed with immunoSEQ multiplex PCR; in TCRdb, only in-frame clones are kept and a portion is missing. The table records some 59,000 clones, 75% to 90% of them present only once. The TCR was taken from an adult with an advanced solid tumor such as melanoma, head and neck, liver or kidney cancer. The material sequenced was CD4+ or CD8+ T cells sorted from blood, taken in a trial of the OX40 agonist ivuxolimab. The chain links TRBV7-3 to TRBJ2-3; possibly TRBD1 for D (6 bases). For the CDR3, the DNA is TGTGCCAGCAGCAATACAGGGCCAGATACGCAGTATTTT. It yields the protein CASSNTGPDTQYF.